This T cell receptor (beta chain) emerged from a study of cytomegalovirus exposure and HLA in healthy donors. The wider study: There were 90 million to 140 million unique TCR beta sequences, drawn from some 180 million T cells, in an earlier analysis.

This CDR3 has 16 amino acids. The trim removed 5 bases at V and 4 bases at J, leaving 8 bases unmatched. Germline CDR1 SGHAT, CDR2 FQNNGV. General study findings and limits: A later look showed TCR association rates differing by HLA locus, highest for DRB1 and lowest for HLA-C. Indistinguishable V segments such as TRBV6-2 and TRBV6-3 were excluded. The classifier, whose performance was assessed in both the original and validation cohorts, reportedly diagnosed cytomegalovirus status with high specificity and sensitivity.

The PCR had 60 Vbeta and 13 Jbeta primers. Clones were read by immunoSEQ multiplex PCR, and TCRdb kept only the in-frame ones, dropping some. The sample consists of around 100,000 clones, around 80% of them appearing once. Comments on this clone: Its specificity is unknown.

Sequencing was carried out using PBMCs. The receptor comes from a female donor in good health and CMV-seropositive. This sequence joins TRBV11-2 and TRBJ2-2, with 9 positions matching TRBD1. The CDR3 here is CASSLRDRDGTGELFF. DNA for the CDR3: TGTGCCAGCAGCCTCCGGGACAGGGATGGCACCGGGGAGCTGTTTTTT.